These T cell receptor beta chains were read from a single sample in a study of shared clonotypes between healthy human individuals. The data were produced by immunoSEQ multiplex PCR, yet TCRdb's version contains in-frame clones alone and is incomplete. Here the sample spans 2 million to 3 million clones, 93% being singletons. Source material: naive CD4+ T cells from PBMCs. The origin of the receptors is a man aged 18 to 29 in good health. Some clones in this sample may be carry-over from other donors' samples. CDR3s include the opening cysteine and the closing phenylalanine or tryptophan. The D gene is left open where the match is weak. Size is stated for part of the rows, as once, few or many counts, or as a class when the clone is expanded.

cdr3_aa cdr3_nt v_call clone_size d_call j_call
CASSHLAGPTDTQYF TGTGCCAGCAGCCACCTAGCGGGACCCACAGATACGCAGTATTTT TRBV14 - TRBD2 TRBJ2-3
CASSLSSSGRPTDTQYF TGTGCCAGCAGTTTATCTTCTAGCGGGAGGCCGACAGATACGCAGTATTTT TRBV27 - TRBD2 TRBJ2-3
CASSQDGGEKLFF TGTGCCAGCAGCCAAGACGGGGGTGAAAAACTGTTTTTT TRBV5-4 few - TRBJ1-4
CASSVATGGDTQYF TGTGCCAGCAGCGTAGCTACGGGGGGGGATACGCAGTATTTT TRBV9 - TRBD2 TRBJ2-3
CAIRQRSPLHF TGTGCCATCAGACAAAGATCACCCCTCCACTTT TRBV10-3 - - TRBJ1-6
CASSPAGNQPQHF TGTGCCAGCTCACCAGCTGGGAACCAGCCCCAGCATTTT TRBV18 - - TRBJ1-5
CASSQDKASASYEQYF TGTGCCAGCAGCCAAGATAAGGCTAGCGCTTCCTACGAGCAGTACTTC TRBV14 - - TRBJ2-7
CAISGGLAGGYEQYF TGTGCCATCAGTGGGGGGCTAGCGGGAGGCTACGAGCAGTACTTC TRBV10-3 - TRBD2 TRBJ2-7
CASSQGGGSASTDTQYF TGTGCCAGCAGCCAAGGGGGGGGTTCTGCTAGCACAGATACGCAGTATTTT TRBV4-2 - TRBD2 TRBJ2-3
CAWSVRGQPQHF TGTGCCTGGAGTGTACGGGGACAGCCCCAGCATTTT TRBV30 - - TRBJ1-5
CASSLDAGREQYF TGTGCCAGCAGCTTGGATGCGGGTCGCGAGCAGTACTTC TRBV5-6 - - TRBJ2-7
CAWADRDPGYTF TGTGCCTGGGCTGACAGGGACCCTGGCTACACCTTC TRBV30 - TRBD1 TRBJ1-2
CASIETGTDTQYF TGTGCCAGCATCGAGACAGGCACAGATACGCAGTATTTT TRBV28 - - TRBJ2-3
CASLPNPTYQPYEQYF TGCGCCAGCCTCCCTAACCCCACATATCAACCTTACGAGCAGTACTTC TRBV5-1 - - TRBJ2-7
CGMEGNEQFF TGCGGGATGGAGGGGAATGAGCAGTTCTTC TRBV20-1 once - TRBJ2-1
CASSVGGSGRAHTGELFF TGTGCCAGCAGCGTAGGTGGCAGCGGGAGGGCCCACACCGGGGAGCTGTTTTTT TRBV9 - TRBD2 TRBJ2-2
CASSPSGQGETQYF TGTGCCAGCAGCCCCTCGGGACAGGGAGAGACCCAGTACTTC TRBV7-3 - TRBD1 TRBJ2-5
CASADRVAGELFF TGTGCCAGCGCGGACAGGGTAGCCGGGGAGCTGTTTTTT TRBV28 - TRBD1 TRBJ2-2
CASSQREGNTGELFF TGCGCCAGCAGCCAAAGGGAAGGGAACACCGGGGAGCTGTTTTTT TRBV4-1 - - TRBJ2-2
CASSPQISTDTQYF TGTGCCAGCAGTCCACAGATCTCCACAGATACGCAGTATTTT TRBV27 - - TRBJ2-3
CASSEAGIGNTIYF TGTGCCAGCAGTGAGGCAGGGATAGGAAACACCATATATTTT TRBV25-1 - - TRBJ1-3
CASSPLSSGGYNEQFF TGTGCCAGTAGCCCTTTATCTAGCGGGGGTTACAATGAGCAGTTCTTC TRBV19 - TRBD2 TRBJ2-1
CASSPDRGSNQPQHF TGTGCCAGCTCACCTGACAGGGGCAGCAATCAGCCCCAGCATTTT TRBV18 - TRBD1 TRBJ1-5
CASSPWDRAETQYF TGTGCCAGCAGTCCCTGGGACAGGGCGGAGACCCAGTACTTC TRBV6-5 once TRBD1 TRBJ2-5
CACLSTVGGRGGYNEQFF TGTGCCTGTCTCTCTACGGTTGGTGGGAGGGGGGGCTACAATGAGCAGTTCTTC TRBV30 - - TRBJ2-1
CAISEVEGFPYEQYF TGTGCCATCAGTGAAGTGGAGGGTTTCCCCTACGAGCAGTACTTC TRBV10-3 - - TRBJ2-7
CASSQGQGAYEQYF TGCGCCAGCAGCCAAGGGCAGGGCGCCTACGAGCAGTACTTC TRBV4-1 - - TRBJ2-7
CASTWGDNSPLHF TGTGCCAGTACATGGGGCGATAATTCACCCCTCCACTTT TRBV2 - - TRBJ1-6
CASSADSFGTEAFF TGTGCCAGCAGCGCGGACTCTTTTGGGACTGAAGCTTTCTTT TRBV11-1 few - TRBJ1-1
CASSPRPLSVATNEKLFF TGCGCCAGCAGCCCCCGGCCATTGAGCGTTGCAACTAATGAAAAACTGTTTTTT TRBV5-1 - - TRBJ1-4
CASSVGGQGTYGYTF TGTGCCAGCAGCGTAGGGGGACAGGGCACCTATGGCTACACCTTC TRBV9 once TRBD1 TRBJ1-2
CASSQVNEQFF TGTGCCAGCAGTCAGGTGAATGAGCAGTTCTTC TRBV11-2 - - TRBJ2-1
CASSDQGESYEQYF TGTGCCAGCAGTGATCAGGGGGAGTCCTACGAGCAGTACTTC TRBV2 - TRBD1 TRBJ2-7
CASSAGQVPYEQYF TGTGCCAGCAGCGCGGGACAGGTTCCCTACGAGCAGTACTTC TRBV9 - TRBD1 TRBJ2-7
CASRGLAVYEQYF TGTGCCAGCCGAGGACTAGCGGTCTACGAGCAGTACTTC TRBV6-5 - TRBD2 TRBJ2-7
CASRVQENTEAFF TGCGCCAGCAGGGTCCAGGAGAACACTGAAGCTTTCTTT TRBV5-1 few - TRBJ1-1
CASSPGQGMGNNQPQHF TGTGCCAGCTCACCGGGACAGGGGATGGGGAATAATCAGCCCCAGCATTTT TRBV18 - TRBD1 TRBJ1-5
CASSFRQNTEAFF TGTGCCAGCAGCTTCAGACAGAACACTGAAGCTTTCTTT TRBV7-3 - - TRBJ1-1
CASSLGASLRSGTQYF TGTGCCAGCAGCTTAGGGGCTAGCCTAAGGAGCGGTACGCAGTATTTT TRBV7-2 - - TRBJ2-3
CASRRSQGNTGELFF TGTGCCAGTCGTAGGTCACAGGGGAACACCGGGGAGCTGTTTTTT TRBV19 - - TRBJ2-2
CATSREKVRTEAFF TGTGCCACCAGCAGAGAAAAGGTGAGGACTGAAGCTTTCTTT TRBV15 - - TRBJ1-1
CASSEAWTGEYGYTF TGTGCCAGCAGTGAAGCGTGGACAGGGGAATATGGCTACACCTTC TRBV6-1 once TRBD1 TRBJ1-2
CASSLGVRDPRLF TGCGCCAGCAGCTTGGGGGTGCGGGACCCCCGGCTCTTC TRBV5-1 - - TRBJ2-1
CASSPMRVNTGELFF TGTGCCAGCAGTCCGATGAGGGTGAACACCGGGGAGCTGTTTTTT TRBV27 once - TRBJ2-2
CASSYSRGTEAFF TGTGCCAGCAGTTACTCACGAGGGACTGAAGCTTTCTTT TRBV6-5 - - TRBJ1-1
CAIGGTSGRSGDQYF TGTGCCATCGGGGGGACTAGCGGGAGATCCGGGGACCAGTACTTC TRBV10-3 - TRBD2 TRBJ2-5
CASSSTGATNYGYTF TGTGCCAGCAGTTCAACAGGGGCGACTAACTATGGCTACACCTTC TRBV6-5 - TRBD1 TRBJ1-2
CASNTNTEAFF TGTGCCAGCAACACAAACACTGAAGCTTTCTTT TRBV6-6 - - TRBJ1-1
CASSYRIEHQPQHF TGTGCCAGCAGCTACAGGATAGAGCATCAGCCCCAGCATTTT TRBV21-1 - - TRBJ1-5
CASSILGGRTEAFF TGTGCCAGCAGTATCCTAGGGGGGAGAACTGAAGCTTTCTTT TRBV28 - - TRBJ1-1
CATSRGGVVNTEAFF TGTGCCACCTCAAGGGGGGGCGTGGTGAACACTGAAGCTTTCTTT TRBV15 - - TRBJ1-1
CASSLAFGRGSTDIQYF TGTGCCAGCAGCTTGGCTTTTGGGCGGGGTAGTACCGACATTCAGTACTTC TRBV5-4 - - TRBJ2-4
CASSFGTGNPNTEAFF TGCGCCAGCAGCTTCGGGACAGGGAACCCGAACACTGAAGCTTTCTTT TRBV5-1 - TRBD1 TRBJ1-1